This T cell receptor (beta chain) was documented in a study of blood T cell repertoires in COVID-19. Sequenced by immunoSEQ multiplex PCR; TCRdb stores in-frame clones only, minus some. The repertoire holds tens of thousands of clones, with 80% to 90% as singletons. The germline V gene encodes CDR1 KGHSH and CDR2 LQKENI. The CDR3 is 16 residues long. The junction had 9 bases not matched to a gene; V was cut back by 4 bases and J by 1 base. Sequenced: peripheral blood. The chain uses TRBV18 and TRBJ2-7; 8 bases map to TRBD1. The sequence derives from a man in his sixties with acute or convalescent COVID-19. CDR3 sequence (DNA): TGTGCCAGCTCACGCCGCCCGGGACAGGAGTCCTACGAGCAGTACTTC. This translates into CASSRRPGQESYEQYF.